The clone carrying this T cell receptor (beta chain) was observed a few times. Its antigen is still unknown. The data were obtained in a study of radiotherapy plus CTLA-4 blockade in lung cancer. Study in general: Around 19% of enrolled patients responded objectively, and 31% had disease control. Findings of the study overall: In blood, after radiotherapy plus ipilimumab, tumor-derived TCR clones expanded. Alongside interferon-beta, early blood T cell clone dynamics were reportedly the best predictor of response.

Sequencing was performed with immunoSEQ multiplex PCR; in TCRdb, only in-frame clones are kept and a portion is missing. The repertoire holds fewer than 140,000 clones, with approximately 81% as singletons. Patients in the study, people with chemo-refractory metastatic non-small-cell lung cancer, received focal radiation plus ipilimumab CTLA-4 blockade. CDR3 length equals 19 residues. V dropped 3 bases and J dropped 2; count of bases not matched to a gene: 17. Germline lookup yields CDR1 ENHRY and CDR2 SYGVKD. The source material was peripheral blood, sampled from a patient treated with radiotherapy plus ipilimumab. The chain is built from TRBV10-3 and TRBJ2-3; 7 bases are shared with TRBD2. This TCR was sampled from a human donor with non-small cell lung cancer that progressed on radiotherapy plus ipilimumab. Some clones in this sample may be carry-over from other donors' samples. In DNA form, the CDR3 reads TGTGCCATCAGTGACGACAGCGGGGCCTCGACCCTTCCCACAGATACGCAGTATTTT. Translated, it gives CAISDDSGASTLPTDTQYF.